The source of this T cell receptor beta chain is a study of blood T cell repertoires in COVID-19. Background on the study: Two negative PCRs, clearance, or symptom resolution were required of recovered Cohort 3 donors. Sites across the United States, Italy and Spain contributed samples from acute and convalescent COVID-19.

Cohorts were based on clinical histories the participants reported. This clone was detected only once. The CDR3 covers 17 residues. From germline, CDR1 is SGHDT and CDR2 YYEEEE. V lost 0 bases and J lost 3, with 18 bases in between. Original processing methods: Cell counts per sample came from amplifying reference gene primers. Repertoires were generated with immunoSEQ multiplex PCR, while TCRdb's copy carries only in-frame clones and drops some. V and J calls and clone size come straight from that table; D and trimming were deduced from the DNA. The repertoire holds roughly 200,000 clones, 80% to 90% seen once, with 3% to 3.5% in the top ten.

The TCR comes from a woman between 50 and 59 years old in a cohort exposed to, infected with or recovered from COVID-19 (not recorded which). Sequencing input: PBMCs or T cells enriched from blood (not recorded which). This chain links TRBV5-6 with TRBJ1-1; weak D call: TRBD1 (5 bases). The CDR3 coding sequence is TGTGCCAGCAGCTTGGTTAAAGACAGTAAAGGGGACACTGAAGCTTTCTTT. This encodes CASSLVKDSKGDTEAFF.